Following are 20 T cell receptor beta chains from one sample sequenced in a study of CD8+ T cells in alopecia areata. Sequencing relied on a cDNA template that was reverse transcribed from extracted RNA. Using immunoSEQ multiplex PCR, the repertoire was profiled, and TCRdb retains in-frame clones only, with some absent. In the table there are 150,000 to 200,000 clones, 58% of which are singletons. Documented treatment: oral pan-JAK inhibitor, 5-10 mg twice daily. The sequences come from CD4+ T cells sorted from blood, collected between weeks 55 and 65, from a patient treated with tofacitinib. The receptors originated from a human donor with alopecia areata.

The V and J genes are TRBV29-1 and TRBJ2-1, with D perhaps assigned TRBD1 or TRBD2 (5 bases each). Germline lookup yields CDR1 SQVTM and CDR2 ANQGSEA. The CDR3 totals 12 residues. Trimming removed 4 bases at V and 12 bases at J, with 16 bases between. The CDR3 protein is CSVGIGAPGQFF. CDR3 bases: TGCAGCGTTGGAATCGGGGCGCCTGGGCAGTTCTTC.

This chain links TRBV30 with TRBJ1-6; 10 positions match TRBD1. The CDR3 has 15 amino acids. CDR1 GTSNPN and CDR2 SVGIG come from the germline V gene (reference sequence). V lost 5 bases to trimming and J lost 6 bases; unmatched junction nucleotides: 7. CDR3 nucleotide sequence: TGTGCCTGGGGGGGACAGGGGCAGAGTAATTCACCCCTCCACTTT. This gives the protein CAWGGQGQSNSPLHF.

The gene calls are TRBV2 and TRBJ2-1; D might be TRBD1 or TRBD2, each matching 6 bases. The germline V gene has CDR1 SNHLY and CDR2 FYNNEI. The germline V and J ends were trimmed by 6 bases and 14 bases, with 11 bases remaining between them. The CDR3 has 10 residues. This CDR3 reads CASRAGEEFF. CDR3 in DNA: TGTGCCAGCAGGGCAGGGGAGGAGTTCTTC.

V usage is TRBV18 and J usage is TRBJ2-7; D possibly corresponds to TRBD1 (6 bases). Per germline, CDR1 KGHSH and CDR2 LQKENI. Deletions cut 2 bases from V and 6 bases from J, with 11 bases between. The CDR3 is made up of 13 amino acids. CDR3 sequence (DNA): TGTGCCAGCTCACCATACAGGGCCCGCGAGCAGTACTTC. As protein: CASSPYRAREQYF.

This clone was picked up a small number of times. The genes are TRBV29-1 and TRBJ1-2; D ambiguous. With 4 bases removed from V and 7 bases from J, the gap between germline ends came to 13 bases. CDR1 and CDR2 from the germline V gene are SQVTM and ANQGSEA. CDR3 length equals 12 residues. The CDR3 protein is CSVVARSSGYTF. In DNA, the CDR3 is TGCAGCGTTGTCGCCCGATCCTCTGGCTACACCTTC.

The chain employs TRBV10-3 and TRBJ2-5; D gene unclear. Germline lookup yields CDR1 ENHRY and CDR2 SYGVKD. The CDR3 runs to 16 residues. Trimming took off 0 bases at V and 5 bases at J, with 16 bases between the two ends. The CDR3 reads CAISESFRASQETQYF. The CDR3 bases are TGTGCCATCAGTGAGTCCTTTAGAGCCAGTCAGGAGACCCAGTACTTC.

This chain uses TRBV27 with TRBJ2-2; possible D gene TRBD1, 5 bases. Trimming removed 6 bases at V and 1 base at J, with 9 bases between. The CDR3 consists of 14 residues. Germline V gene sequence: CDR1 MNHEY, CDR2 SMNVEV (reference sequence). As DNA, the CDR3 is TGTGCCAGCAGGAGACAGAGGAACACCGGGGAGCTGTTTTTT. Its protein product is CASRRQRNTGELFF.

This clone was seen a handful of times. The chain is built from TRBV2 and TRBJ2-1; the match to TRBD2 covers 8 bases. V was clipped by 7 bases and J by 5 bases; unmatched bases: 10. The CDR3 has 15 amino acids. Germline V gene lookup returns CDR1 SNHLY and CDR2 FYNNEI. CDR3 DNA: TGTGCCAGCATCCCCGGGGGGGCAACGGACAATGAGCAGTTCTTC. Translation gives CASIPGGATDNEQFF.

The chain combines TRBV6-5 with TRBJ2-1; TRBD2 agrees at 7 bases. V was pared by 7 bases and J by 12 bases, with 12 bases of the junction left unmatched. Looked up from germline, CDR1 is MNHEY and CDR2 is SVGAGI. The CDR3 contains 13 residues. CDR3 nucleotide sequence: TGTGCCAGCACGGTCAGGGAGGGTGGCGGGCAGTTCTTC. Protein sequence: CASTVREGGGQFF.

This chain uses TRBV11-2 with TRBJ2-7; TRBD2 agrees at 10 bases. Germline values: CDR1 SGHAT, CDR2 FQNNGV. There are 17 residues in the CDR3. V shed 5 bases, J shed 2 bases, and the junction held 12 bases outside the gene matches. In nucleotides, the CDR3 is TGTGCCAGCAGCGCCCCTCTCCAGCGGGGGGGAACCTACGAGCAGTACTTC. Translated, it gives CASSAPLQRGGTYEQYF. Based on the CDR3 plus reference TRBV11-2 and TRBJ2-7, the full variable domain is EAGVAQSPRYKIIEKRQSVAFWCNPISGHATLYWYQQILGQGPKLLIQFQNNGVVDDSQLPKDRFSAERLKGVDSTLKIQPAKLEDSAVYLCASSAPLQRGGTYEQYFGPGTRLTVT.

The chain couples TRBV4-1 to TRBJ2-3; D is tentatively TRBD1 or TRBD2 (6 bases each). V was cut by 4 bases and J by 0 bases, with 26 bases left in between. This CDR3 has 20 residues. Germline lookup yields CDR1 MGHRA and CDR2 YSYEKL. CDR3 sequence: CASSRTPLTRRGTSTDTQYF. The CDR3 DNA reads as TGCGCCAGCAGCCGGACCCCACTGACCCGTAGGGGGACTAGCACAGATACGCAGTATTTT.

Concerning this clone itself: An end of the junction does not agree with germline; a read error may underlie this. The chain joins TRBV29-1 to TRBJ2-1; D tentatively reads TRBD1 or TRBD2 (6 bases each). This CDR3 spans 11 amino acids. CDR1 is SQVTM and CDR2 is ANQGSEA in the germline V gene. CDR3 nucleotides: TGCAGCGTTGTACGGGGGACAATTGGGATCTTC. It is translated as CSVVRGTIGIF.

This clone came up a few times. This chain links TRBV29-1 with TRBJ1-2; maybe TRBD1 (5 bases). CDR1 SQVTM and CDR2 ANQGSEA come from the germline V gene. The V end was cut by 6 bases, the J end by 0 bases, with 8 bases between. The CDR3 is 12 amino acids. CDR3 protein: CSVLTANYGYTF. The DNA of the CDR3 is TGCAGCGTGTTGACAGCTAACTATGGCTACACCTTC.

This chain joins TRBV7-7 and TRBJ2-5; 8 nucleotides align to TRBD2. The germline V gene has CDR1 SSHAT and CDR2 FNYEAQ (reference sequence). V was pared by 7 bases and J by 4 bases, with 11 bases of the junction left unmatched. The CDR3 is 15 residues long. CDR3 amino acids: CASTDRGGLGETQYF. CDR3 bases: TGTGCCAGCACTGACCGGGGGGGCCTGGGAGAGACCCAGTACTTC. Full variable domain (remainder filled in from reference TRBV7-7 and TRBJ2-5): GAGVSQSPRYKVTKRGQDVTLRCDPISSHATLYWYQQALGQGPEFLTYFNYEAQPDKSGLPSDRFSAERPEGSISTLTIQRTEQRDSAMYRCASTDRGGLGETQYFGPGTRLLVL.

The V and J genes are TRBV2 and TRBJ1-4, with D perhaps TRBD1 (5 bases). V was shortened by 7 bases and J by 8 bases, with 8 bases between the two germline ends. Germline assignment: CDR1 SNHLY and CDR2 FYNNEI. The CDR3 has 11 residues. CDR3 sequence reads: CASMRGEKLFF. CDR3 nucleotides: TGTGCCAGCATGAGGGGAGAAAAACTGTTTTTT.

The J gene is TRBJ2-1, the V gene TRBV29-1; D ambiguous. This CDR3 has 14 residues. V was pared by 1 base and J by 4 bases, with 11 bases between. CDR1 is SQVTM, CDR2 ANQGSEA, per germline. The CDR3 region has the DNA TGCAGCGTTGAAGCCCCCTTGGGGTACAATGAGCAGTTCTTC. It translates to CSVEAPLGYNEQFF.

The J gene is TRBJ2-1, the V gene TRBV15, with 11 bases that match TRBD1. The V gene end was trimmed by 1 base and the J gene end by 9 bases; junction bases not matched to a gene: 5. The CDR3 consists of 15 residues. The germline V gene encodes CDR1 LNHNV and CDR2 YYDKDF (reference sequence). The CDR3 sequence: CATSRGDRGSGEQFF. CDR3 nucleotide sequence: TGTGCCACCAGCAGAGGGGACAGGGGGTCGGGTGAGCAGTTCTTC.

The CDR3 bases are TGTGCCAGCAGTTTCGTACTAGCACAGGAGGACGAGCAGTACTTC. Translated, it gives CASSFVLAQEDEQYF. V usage is TRBV27 and J usage is TRBJ2-7; possibly TRBD2 for D (6 bases). The CDR3 extends over 15 amino acids. V was shortened by 3 bases and J by 5 bases, with 17 bases between the two germline ends. The germline CDR1 and CDR2 sequences are MNHEY and SMNVEV (reference sequence).

CDR3 nucleotides: TGCAGCGTTCCGGGACCATCCTACGAGCAGTACTTC. Its translation is CSVPGPSYEQYF. The chain links TRBV29-1 to TRBJ2-7; D is possibly TRBD1 or TRBD2 (5 bases each). V dropped 5 bases and J dropped 1 base, with 9 bases sitting between them. Germline V gene sequence: CDR1 SQVTM, CDR2 ANQGSEA. The CDR3 covers 12 residues.

The rearrangement joins TRBV30 to TRBJ1-4, with D perhaps matching TRBD1 (5 bases). CDR3 length: 20 amino acids. CDR1 GTSNPN and CDR2 SVGIG come from the germline V gene (reference sequence). V was cut by 3 bases and J by 0 bases, with 26 bases left in between. CDR3 region: CAWSPYHNSGLGPTNEKLFF. Here the CDR3 DNA reads TGTGCCTGGAGCCCCTACCATAACAGTGGATTGGGGCCAACTAATGAAAAACTGTTTTTT.